This T cell receptor (beta chain) comes out of a study of shared clonotypes between healthy human individuals (dated by TCRdb to 2020 to 2022). Notes on the research overall: The cohort included a few men and a couple of women between 18 and 49 years of age. To estimate repertoire size and how much clonotypes are shared between individuals, the study performed deep sequencing of blood TCR repertoires from roughly five healthy adults. Libraries were prepared and TCR repertoires were sequenced by different laboratories using diverse techniques, in order to increase sequencing depth and limit assay-specific biases. Per donor, leukapheresis produced somewhere between about 0.9 and 9.5 billion PBMCs. For each donor, CD4 naive and CD4 memory were each given three plates, CD8 naive was given two plates, and CD8 memory was given one plate.

From a lookup of the germline V gene (reference sequence), CDR1 and CDR2 are WNHNN and SYGVQD. V is clipped by 0 bases and J by 4 bases, and the sequence between their germline boundaries is 3 bases long. Measured from the cysteine to the phenylalanine, the CDR3 is 13 residues long. Only the CDR3 part of the read is kept: 39 bases, read in frame from the first base. The donors were healthy, HIV-negative adults who had no recently reported acute infections or vaccinations. All donors were Caucasian adults living in Nashville, Tennessee, USA. CD4+ T cells were enriched by magnetic negative selection, after which naive cells were positively selected on CD45RA and the negative fraction was taken as the memory subset. After blood collection by leukapheresis, PBMCs were isolated using Ficoll-Histopaque density gradient centrifugation and then cryopreserved in the vapor phase of liquid nitrogen. Purity and quantity of every magnetically sorted T cell population were checked by analytical flow cytometry. Genomic DNA was isolated from each sorted fraction and quantified by UV absorbance on a Nanodrop 2000c.

Using the deep immunoSEQ assay, TCR CDR3 regions were amplified from genomic DNA by multiplex PCR. Extracted genomic DNA from each cell subset was spread evenly across all wells of several immunoSEQ 96-well plates, with each plate serving as a replicate. Each replicate PCR for sorted subsets received 200 ng genomic DNA, equal to roughly 29,000 T cell genomes. The purified libraries were quantified using a Qubit 3.0 fluorometer, sized with a Bioanalyzer 2100, and then quantified again using the KAPA Library Quantification kit. Every immunoSEQ 96-well plate was sequenced on a separate single-read 150-cycle Illumina NextSeq 550 flow cell. In the paper's pipeline: The immunoSEQ output contained only junctional sequences without quality scores, so filtering could not match that applied to full-length reads. To assign V/J genes and CDR3, sequences were annotated using PyIR, a Python wrapper for IgBLAST v1.9, with IMGT germline references. Reads were filtered out if the reads had weak V/J assignments (E-value above 1e-6), no CDR3, stop codons, out-of-frame junctions, or ambiguous translated residues. A V3J clonotype was defined by an identical inferred V gene, J gene, and CDR3 amino acid sequence. To compute the percentage overlap between repertoires, the number of shared unique clonotypes was divided by the size of the smaller repertoire. Richness of each repertoire was evaluated using RTK rarefaction, the Chao1 estimator, and Recon v2.1 estimates of unobserved clonotypes. For all TCRbeta clonotypes obtained by the gDNA method from a few donors, generation probabilities were computed with OLGA. Sourced from immuneACCESS, this table was stored by TCRdb with only in-frame sequences that have V and J called. A share of the clones is absent; for the studies checked, an unresolved V gene accounts for under half, and the remainder has no known explanation. The V and J calls and clone size come from that table; D and trimming were worked out from the DNA. In this sample the table shows 1,400,000 or so clones, less than 99% of which occur a single time. The ten largest clones capture about 0.35% of the sample.

What the study reported, not specific to this receptor: Naive subsets generally had larger estimated clonotype richness than memory subsets. The genetic and exposure-history diversity represented was limited by the small number of donors. Incomplete sequencing was indicated by rarefaction of sorted-subset datasets, despite the large sequencing depth. Pairwise subsampling indicated that sequencing depth was expected to affect the degree of clonotype sharing among donors. Only blood was sampled, and tissue TCR repertoires likely differ from those in blood. Compared with non-shared clonotypes, clonotypes shared by all four sorted-subset donors had higher generation probabilities. When several donors were compared, the shared fraction of clonotypes was 5% to 6.5% for naive CD4, roughly 3.3% for naive CD8, 2% to 2.5% for memory CD4, and 0.35% to 0.4% for memory CD8.

To note about this clone: Its specific antigen is unknown. Base qualities were left out, and no much larger clone turns up one base away.

Recombination linked TRBV10-1 to TRBJ2-2, with no D gene named confidently. Specimen: naive CD4+ T cells sorted from blood. The meaning of the sample's cell subset or site label: CD45RA+ positively selected. The receptor's source is a man aged 30-40 years in good health. The CDR3 protein sequence reads: CASSESSTGELFF. The DNA sequence is given as TGCGCCAGCAGTGAGTCAAGCACCGGGGAGCTGTTTTTT.